Presented here are 22 T cell receptor beta chains from one specimen sequenced in a study of T cells in Graves' hyperthyroidism and ophthalmopathy. RNA transcripts provided the source from which TCR beta CDR3 regions were amplified. The HTBI set primed first-round TCR CDR3 RT-PCR. A single record per CDR3 protein comes from TCRdb applying MiXCR to the multiplex PCR reads. This table holds roughly 380,000 distinct CDR3 sequences, about 14% found once. Sequenced: blood. These receptors all come from a man younger than 45 with Graves' hyperthyroidism that later progressed to Graves' ophthalmopathy.

V gene TRBV5-5 combines with J gene TRBJ2-3, with TRBD2 matching 10 bases. With 3 bases clipped from V and 2 bases from J, the junction kept 3 bases outside the gene matches. The V gene's germline CDR1 is SGHKS and CDR2 YYEKEE (reference sequence). This CDR3 region has 15 residues. The CDR3 sequence is CASSSSGGNTDTQYF. DNA of the CDR3: TGTGCCAGCAGCTCTAGCGGGGGTAACACAGATACGCAGTATTTT.

At least ten counts were recorded for this clonotype. The rearrangement joins TRBV12-3 or TRBV12-4 to TRBJ2-5, with 8 positions matching TRBD2. This CDR3 comprises 17 residues. V was clipped by 1 base and J by 4 bases; unmatched bases: 11. The CDR3 nucleotides are TGTGCCAGCAGTTTAGGGCGGTTAGCGGGGCAAGGAGAGACCCAGTACTTC. This codes for CASSLGRLAGQGETQYF.

This rearrangement joins TRBV5-1 to TRBJ2-3; TRBD1 is a possible D gene (5 bases). Germline V gene data show CDR1 as SGHRS and CDR2 as YFSETQ. The germline V and J ends were trimmed by 1 base and 2 bases, with 14 bases remaining between them. The CDR3 is made up of 16 amino acids. CDR3 amino acids: CASSLIQGSLTDTQYF. As DNA, the CDR3 is TGCGCCAGCAGCTTGATTCAGGGAAGCCTCACAGATACGCAGTATTTT.

This clonotype occurred a few times. This sequence joins TRBV19 and TRBJ2-1; possibly TRBD1 for D (5 bases). This CDR3 region has 14 residues. Germline V lookup: CDR1 LNHDA, CDR2 SQIVND (reference sequence). V lost 3 bases and J lost 2, with 8 bases in between. The CDR3 bases are TGTGCCAGTAGTATCACGGACACCTACAATGAGCAGTTCTTC. It encodes CASSITDTYNEQFF.

Ten or more counts support this clonotype. CDR3 residues: CASSEEWNTGELFF. CDR3 DNA: TGTGCCAGCAGTGAAGAATGGAACACCGGGGAGCTGTTTTTT. The gene calls are TRBV2 and TRBJ2-2, with D hard to call. The CDR3 covers 14 residues. The germline gives CDR1 SNHLY, CDR2 FYNNEI. V lost 1 base and J lost 1, with 4 bases in between.

This clonotype occurred many times. The chain combines TRBV6-1 with TRBJ2-7, with D possibly being TRBD1 (5 bases). Trimming stripped 5 bases from V and 1 base from J, with 9 bases between. The CDR3 has 13 residues. Germline CDR1 MNHNS, CDR2 SASEGT. CDR3 in amino acids: CASSYTGSYEQYF. Written as DNA, the CDR3 is TGTGCCAGCAGTTATACAGGATCCTACGAGCAGTACTTC.

This chain connects TRBV3-1 to TRBJ2-1; D possibly uses TRBD1 or TRBD2 (6 bases each). The V end lost 0 bases, the J end lost 0 bases, and 12 bases lay between the germline ends. Germline V gene lookup returns CDR1 LGHDT and CDR2 YNNKEL (reference sequence). CDR3 length: 17 residues. CDR3 bases: TGTGCCAGCAGCCAAGAAGGGGGGCTAAGCTCCTACAATGAGCAGTTCTTC. Its protein product is CASSQEGGLSSYNEQFF.

This chain connects TRBV5-1 to TRBJ2-7; 7 positions agree with TRBD1. V lost 7 bases, J lost 3 bases, and 10 bases stayed unmatched. There are 14 residues in the CDR3. In germline, CDR1 is SGHRS, CDR2 YFSETQ. CDR3 bases: TGCGCCAGCCGAGGACAGGTCGGAGGCTACGAGCAGTACTTC. Its translation is CASRGQVGGYEQYF.

The chain has TRBV28 and TRBJ1-5; perhaps TRBD1 as D (5 bases). The V end was cut by 7 bases, the J end by 0 bases, with 10 bases between. Germline CDR1 and CDR2: MDHEN and SYDVKM. This CDR3 spans 14 amino acids. CDR3 sequence reads: CASIGGVSNQPQHF. In DNA, the CDR3 is TGTGCCAGCATCGGGGGAGTTAGCAATCAGCCCCAGCATTTT. Looking up the rest from reference TRBV28 and TRBJ1-5 gives the full variable domain: DVKVTQSSRYLVKRTGEKVFLECVQDMDHENMFWYRQDPGLGLRLIYFSYDVKMKEKGDIPEGYSVSREKKERFSLILESASTNQTSMYLCASIGGVSNQPQHFGDGTRLSIL.

This clonotype was detected many times. The chain has TRBV28 and TRBJ2-3; D is uncertain. The CDR3 covers 16 residues. CDR1 is MDHEN and CDR2 is SYDVKM in the germline V gene. Trimming took 4 bases from V and 1 from J, leaving 15 bases between them. The CDR3 DNA follows: TGTGCCAGCAGTTCTTTCGGCAGGTTCGGCACAGATACGCAGTATTTT. Translation gives CASSSFGRFGTDTQYF.

This clonotype was counted at least ten times. V and J are TRBV6-1 and TRBJ1-2; the D gene is possibly TRBD1 (5 bases). Germline V CDR1 and CDR2: MNHNS, SASEGT. This CDR3 comprises 15 residues. Trimming took 5 bases from V and 4 from J, leaving 17 bases between them. The CDR3 DNA follows: TGTGCCAGCAGTCTGGCCGGGGGGGAAAGCTATGGCTACACCTTC. It codes for CASSLAGGESYGYTF.

This clonotype has ten or more counts. CDR3 in amino acids: CSAREEGQRGYTF. The CDR3 coding sequence is TGCAGTGCTAGAGAGGAAGGACAAAGGGGCTACACCTTC. The chain uses TRBV20-1 and TRBJ1-2; TRBD1 is a possible D gene (5 bases). The CDR3 spans 13 residues. Trimming pared 0 bases from V and 8 bases from J, leaving 13 bases between. Germline V gene sequence: CDR1 DFQATT, CDR2 SNEGSKA (reference sequence).

This clonotype appeared many times. The rearrangement links TRBV27 to TRBJ1-2; D is uncertain. The CDR3 runs to 13 residues. The germline CDR1 and CDR2 sequences are MNHEY and SMNVEV (reference sequence). Trimming stripped 4 bases from V and 2 bases from J, with 8 bases between. CDR3 nucleotide sequence: TGTGCCAGCAGTTGGTCCATAAACTATGGCTACACCTTC. It yields the protein CASSWSINYGYTF.

The CDR3 region is CASSPGQGLAEQYF. The CDR3 nucleotides read TGCGCCAGCAGCCCGGGACAGGGCCTCGCCGAGCAGTACTTC. V is TRBV5-1 and J is TRBJ2-7; TRBD1 matches 9 bases. Trimming at V came to 4 bases and at J to 6 bases, leaving 8 bases not matched to a gene. Germline CDR1 reads SGHRS; CDR2 reads YFSETQ. The CDR3 extends over 14 amino acids.

In the case of this clonotype: A read error may be the cause here, since a much bigger clone is one base away. V is TRBV28 and J is TRBJ2-7; D uncertain. The V end lost 2 bases, the J end lost 7 bases, and 15 bases lay between the germline ends. The CDR3 has 14 amino acids. Germline-derived CDR1 and CDR2 are MDHEN and SYDVKM. The chain's CDR3 is CASSLRLQVQEQYF. CDR3 coding DNA: TGTGCCAGCAGTTTACGGCTTCAGGTCCAAGAGCAGTACTTC.

This clonotype was seen only a few times. The V call is TRBV4-1, the J call TRBJ2-7; 9 bases map to TRBD1. Germline CDR1 is MGHRA and CDR2 is YSYEKL. With V trimmed by 6 bases and J by 2 bases, 8 bases remained unmatched. This CDR3 contains 15 residues. CDR3: CASRVTGGLTYEQYF. The CDR3, as DNA: TGCGCCAGCAGGGTCACAGGGGGCCTTACCTACGAGCAGTACTTC.

This clonotype was detected ten times or more. The chain couples TRBV6-1 to TRBJ2-7; no clear D. Trimming shortened V by 4 bases and J by 4 bases, and 11 bases separated the two germline ends. The CDR3 is 13 amino acids. CDR1 and CDR2 (germline): MNHNS, SASEGT. The CDR3 DNA follows: TGTGCCAGCAGTGGACGACTGGAGTACGAGCAGTACTTC. The encoded protein is CASSGRLEYEQYF.

With respect to this clonotype: A much larger clone differs by one base, so this may be a read error. J is TRBJ1-5 and V is TRBV28; TRBD1 agrees at 8 bases. CDR1 is MDHEN, CDR2 SYDVKM, per germline. The CDR3 is 14 amino acids. This chain's CDR3 is CANSLTGEGQPQHF. CDR3 bases: TGTGCCAACAGTTTGACAGGGGAAGGCCAGCCCCAGCATTTT.

The CDR3: CASSQGTGRSPLHF. CDR3 coding DNA: TGTGCCAGCAGCCAAGGTACTGGCAGGTCACCCCTCCACTTT. The V and J genes are TRBV3-1 and TRBJ1-6; the D is unclear. The CDR3 has 14 amino acids. CDR1 LGHDT and CDR2 YNNKEL come from the germline V gene (reference sequence). The V end was cut by 1 base, the J end by 10 bases, with 11 bases between. Filled out from reference TRBV3-1 and TRBJ1-6, the complete variable domain reads DTAVSQTPKYLVTQMGNDKSIKCEQNLGHDTMYWYKQDSKKFLKIMFSYNNKELIINETVPNRFSPKSPDKAHLNLHINSLELGDSAVYFCASSQGTGRSPLHFGNGTRLTVT.

In its sample, this clonotype was seen many times. The J gene is TRBJ1-6, the V gene TRBV13, with 7 bases matching TRBD1. The V gene end was trimmed by 5 bases and the J gene end by 8 bases; junction bases not matched to a gene: 3. CDR3 length: 13 amino acids. Germline V gene sequence: CDR1 PRHDT, CDR2 FYEKMQ (reference sequence). The CDR3 reads CASSTTGDSPLHF. CDR3 bases: TGTGCCAGCAGCACCACAGGGGATTCACCCCTCCACTTT. The complete variable domain, with remaining parts taken from reference TRBV13 and TRBJ1-6, reads AAGVIQSPRHLIKEKRETATLKCYPIPRHDTVYWYQQGPGQDPQFLISFYEKMQSDKGSIPDRFSAQQFSDYHSELNMSSLELGDSALYFCASSTTGDSPLHFGNGTRLTVT.

The chain uses TRBV14 and TRBJ2-1; D remains ambiguous. V was pared by 4 bases and J by 4 bases, with 8 bases between. This CDR3 spans 13 amino acids. CDR1 and CDR2 from the germline V gene are SGHDN and FVKESK. The CDR3 loop is CASSRGRYNEQFF. Here the CDR3 DNA reads TGTGCCAGCAGCCGCGGACGGTACAATGAGCAGTTCTTC.

Many counts were recorded for this clonotype. CDR3 sequence (DNA): TGTGCCAGCAGCTCTGGACTAGCGGGGGGGCCCGAGCAGTTCTTC. It yields the protein CASSSGLAGGPEQFF. The chain is built from TRBV11-2 and TRBJ2-1, with 15 bases that match TRBD2. This CDR3 has 15 amino acids. V lost 4 bases to trimming and J lost 10 bases; unmatched junction nucleotides: 5. Germline V gene sequence: CDR1 SGHAT, CDR2 FQNNGV.